This TCR beta chain was sequenced for a study of blood T cell repertoires in COVID-19. Repertoires were generated with immunoSEQ multiplex PCR, while TCRdb's copy carries only in-frame clones and drops some. Among tens of thousands of clones listed, roughly 86% were seen once. The V gene's germline CDR1 is KGHDR and CDR2 SFDVKD. This CDR3 is built from 17 residues. The trim removed 3 bases at V and 6 bases at J, leaving 9 bases unmatched. What was sequenced was peripheral blood. This TCR was recovered from a human donor in a cohort sampled during active COVID-19. The V and J genes are TRBV24-1 and TRBJ2-1; 11 nucleotides line up with TRBD2. The CDR3 is CATSDQKTSGTSNEQFF. The CDR3 nucleotides are TGTGCCACCAGTGATCAAAAGACTAGCGGGACTAGCAATGAGCAGTTCTTC.